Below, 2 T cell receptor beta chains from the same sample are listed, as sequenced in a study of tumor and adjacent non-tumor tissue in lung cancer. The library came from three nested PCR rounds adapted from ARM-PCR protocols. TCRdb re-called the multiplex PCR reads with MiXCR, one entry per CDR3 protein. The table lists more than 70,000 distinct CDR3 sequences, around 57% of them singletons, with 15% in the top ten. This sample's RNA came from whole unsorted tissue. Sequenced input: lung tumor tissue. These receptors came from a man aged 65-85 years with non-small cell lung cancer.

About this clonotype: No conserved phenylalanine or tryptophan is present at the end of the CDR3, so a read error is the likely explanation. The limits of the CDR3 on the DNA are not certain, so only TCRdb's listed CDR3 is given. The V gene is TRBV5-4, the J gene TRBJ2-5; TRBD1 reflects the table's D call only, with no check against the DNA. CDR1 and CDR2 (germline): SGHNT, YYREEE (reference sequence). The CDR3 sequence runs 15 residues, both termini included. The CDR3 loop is CASSPWTHGQVAQYL.

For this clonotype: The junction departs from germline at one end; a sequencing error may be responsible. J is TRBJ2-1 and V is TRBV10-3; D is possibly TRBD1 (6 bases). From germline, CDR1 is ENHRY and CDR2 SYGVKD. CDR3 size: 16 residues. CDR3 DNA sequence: TGTGCCATTAGTAGCCTTGGACAGCGCTCCTGCAATGAGCAGTTCTTC. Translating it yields CAISSLGQRSCNEQFF.